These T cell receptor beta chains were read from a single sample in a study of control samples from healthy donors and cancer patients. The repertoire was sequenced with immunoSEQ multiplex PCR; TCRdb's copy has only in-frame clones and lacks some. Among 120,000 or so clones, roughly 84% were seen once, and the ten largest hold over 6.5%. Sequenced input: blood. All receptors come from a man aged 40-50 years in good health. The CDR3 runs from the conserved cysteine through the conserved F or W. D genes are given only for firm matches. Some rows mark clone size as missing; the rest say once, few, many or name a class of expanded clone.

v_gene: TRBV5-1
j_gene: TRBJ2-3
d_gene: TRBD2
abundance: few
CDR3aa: CASSTSGDTDTQYF
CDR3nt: TGCGCCAGCTCGACTAGCGGGGACACAGATACGCAGTATTTT

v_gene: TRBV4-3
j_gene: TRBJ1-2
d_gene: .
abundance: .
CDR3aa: CASSQDPRVSEYGYTF
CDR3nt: TGCGCCAGCAGCCAAGATCCCCGGGTGTCGGAGTATGGCTACACCTTC

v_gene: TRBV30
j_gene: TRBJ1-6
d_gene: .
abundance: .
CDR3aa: CAWRPGPGSPLHF
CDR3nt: TGTGCCTGGAGACCGGGCCCCGGTTCACCCCTCCACTTT

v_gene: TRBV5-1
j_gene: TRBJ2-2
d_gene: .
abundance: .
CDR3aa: CASSQVPGLANTGELFF
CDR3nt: TGCGCCAGCAGCCAAGTTCCGGGACTGGCGAACACCGGGGAGCTGTTTTTT

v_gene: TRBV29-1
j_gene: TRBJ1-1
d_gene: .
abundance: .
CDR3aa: CSVVRGPAFF
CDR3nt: TGCAGCGTTGTGAGGGGACCAGCTTTCTTT

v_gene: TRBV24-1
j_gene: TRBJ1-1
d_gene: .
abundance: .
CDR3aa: CASQGAGQQEAFF
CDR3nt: TGTGCCTCCCAAGGGGCCGGACAGCAAGAAGCTTTCTTT

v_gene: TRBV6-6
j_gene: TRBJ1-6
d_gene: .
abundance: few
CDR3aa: CASSRKLPLHF
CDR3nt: TGTGCCAGCAGCCGGAAGTTGCCCCTCCACTTT

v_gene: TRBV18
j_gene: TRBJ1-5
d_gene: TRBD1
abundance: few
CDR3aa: CASSPQDRVSNQPQHF
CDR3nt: TGTGCCAGCTCACCTCAGGACAGGGTCAGCAATCAGCCCCAGCATTTT

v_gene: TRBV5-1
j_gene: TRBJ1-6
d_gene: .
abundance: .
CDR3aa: CASSGGPENTYNSPLHF
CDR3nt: TGCGCCAGCAGCGGGGGACCCGAGAATACCTATAATTCACCCCTCCACTTT

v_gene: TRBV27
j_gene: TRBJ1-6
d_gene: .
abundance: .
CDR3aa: CASSSGLNSPLHF
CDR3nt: TGTGCCAGCAGTTCCGGACTGAATTCACCCCTCCACTTT

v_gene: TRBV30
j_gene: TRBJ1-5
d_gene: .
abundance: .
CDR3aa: CAWSVPWRGPQHF
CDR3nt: TGTGCCTGGAGTGTACCCTGGAGGGGGCCCCAGCATTTT

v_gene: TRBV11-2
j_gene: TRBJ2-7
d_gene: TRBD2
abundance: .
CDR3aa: CASSFQLAGANYEQYF
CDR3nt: TGTGCCAGCAGCTTTCAACTAGCGGGGGCAAACTACGAGCAGTACTTC

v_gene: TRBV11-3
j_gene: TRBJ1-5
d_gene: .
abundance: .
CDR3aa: CASSPGGNQPQHF
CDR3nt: TGTGCCAGCAGCCCGGGGGGGAATCAGCCCCAGCATTTT

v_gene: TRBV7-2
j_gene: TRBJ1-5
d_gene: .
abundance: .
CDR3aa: CASSPRLEGSNQPQHF
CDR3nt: TGTGCCAGCAGCCCTCGTCTGGAGGGGAGCAATCAGCCCCAGCATTTT

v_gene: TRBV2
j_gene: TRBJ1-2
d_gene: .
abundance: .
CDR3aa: CASREGRGYGYTF
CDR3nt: TGTGCCAGCAGGGAGGGACGCGGCTATGGCTACACCTTC

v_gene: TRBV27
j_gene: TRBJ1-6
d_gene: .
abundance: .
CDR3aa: CASTDRGTFGSPLHF
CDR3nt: TGTGCCAGCACCGACCGCGGGACGTTCGGTTCACCCCTCCACTTT

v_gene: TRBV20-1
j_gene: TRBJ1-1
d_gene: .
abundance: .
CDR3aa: CSAPWSTEAFF
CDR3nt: TGCAGTGCCCCTTGGAGCACTGAAGCTTTCTTT

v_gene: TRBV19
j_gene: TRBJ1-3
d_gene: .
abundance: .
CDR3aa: CASSTHNGNTIYF
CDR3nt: TGTGCCAGTAGTACACATAATGGAAACACCATATATTTT

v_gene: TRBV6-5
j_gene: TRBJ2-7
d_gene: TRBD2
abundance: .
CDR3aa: CASSYSGGAEEQYF
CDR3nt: TGTGCCAGCAGTTATAGCGGGGGGGCGGAAGAGCAGTACTTC

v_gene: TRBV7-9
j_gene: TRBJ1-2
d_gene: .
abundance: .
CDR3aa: CASSTAQGYINYGYTF
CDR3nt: TGTGCCAGCAGCACAGCACAGGGATATATCAACTATGGCTACACCTTC

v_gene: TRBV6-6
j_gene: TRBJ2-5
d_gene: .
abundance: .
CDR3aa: CASSHPNRDTWETQYF
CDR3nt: TGTGCCAGCAGCCACCCGAACAGGGATACATGGGAGACCCAGTACTTC

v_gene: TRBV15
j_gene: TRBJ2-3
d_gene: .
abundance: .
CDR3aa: CATSRSIADTQYF
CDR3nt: TGTGCCACCAGCAGATCCATAGCGGATACGCAGTATTTT

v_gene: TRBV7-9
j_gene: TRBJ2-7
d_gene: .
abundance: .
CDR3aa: CASDPNSYEQYF
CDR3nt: TGTGCCAGCGACCCCAACTCCTACGAGCAGTACTTC

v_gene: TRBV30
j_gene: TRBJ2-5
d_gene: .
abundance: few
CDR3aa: CAWSALAGQETQYF
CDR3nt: TGTGCCTGGAGTGCCCTGGCGGGGCAAGAGACCCAGTACTTC